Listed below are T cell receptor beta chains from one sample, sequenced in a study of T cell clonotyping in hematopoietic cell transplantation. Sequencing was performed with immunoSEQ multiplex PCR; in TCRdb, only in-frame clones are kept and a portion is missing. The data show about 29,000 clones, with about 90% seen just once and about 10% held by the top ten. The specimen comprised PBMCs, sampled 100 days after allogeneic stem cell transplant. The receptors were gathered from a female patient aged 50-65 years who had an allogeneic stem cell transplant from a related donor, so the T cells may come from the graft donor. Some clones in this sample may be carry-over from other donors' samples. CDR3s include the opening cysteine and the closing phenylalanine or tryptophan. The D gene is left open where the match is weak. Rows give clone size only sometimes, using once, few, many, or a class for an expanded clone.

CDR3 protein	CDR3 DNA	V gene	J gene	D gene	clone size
CASSYVTGDEKLFF	TGTGCCAGCAGCTACGTGACAGGTGATGAAAAACTGTTTTTT	TRBV7-8	TRBJ1-4	.	once
CAWSEGLGNSPLHF	TGTGCCTGGAGTGAGGGGCTCGGGAATTCACCCCTCCACTTT	TRBV30	TRBJ1-6	.	.
CASSLGAHSGANVLTF	TGTGCCAGTAGTCTCGGGGCTCACTCTGGGGCCAACGTCCTGACTTTC	TRBV19	TRBJ2-6	.	.
CASSQRGGAAGELFF	TGTGCCAGCAGCCAAAGGGGAGGGGCGGCCGGGGAGCTGTTTTTT	TRBV4-2	TRBJ2-2	TRBD2	.
CASSVAVGREQFF	TGTGCCAGCAGCGTAGCGGTAGGGAGAGAGCAGTTCTTC	TRBV9	TRBJ2-1	.	.
CASSLAPQGAQGYTF	TGTGCCAGCAGCTTAGCTCCACAGGGGGCGCAAGGCTACACCTTC	TRBV13	TRBJ1-2	TRBD1	.
CASSESPGLAGMETQYF	TGTGCCAGCAGTGAATCCCCGGGACTAGCGGGTATGGAGACCCAGTACTTC	TRBV2	TRBJ2-5	TRBD2	once
CASSSSLYEQYF	TGTGCCAGCAGTTCTTCCCTCTACGAGCAGTACTTC	TRBV27	TRBJ2-7	.	.
CASSVSQQGIYGYTF	TGTGCCAGCAGCGTATCTCAACAGGGGATCTATGGCTACACCTTC	TRBV9	TRBJ1-2	TRBD1	.
CSVGGTVGNTIYF	TGCAGCGTTGGGGGGACAGTCGGAAACACCATATATTTT	TRBV29-1	TRBJ1-3	TRBD1	.
CASTAYRDSTGELFF	TGTGCCAGCACCGCTTACCGGGACAGCACCGGGGAGCTGTTTTTT	TRBV27	TRBJ2-2	TRBD1	.
CASSMGGGVGETQYF	TGTGCCAGCAGTATGGGTGGGGGGGTTGGAGAGACCCAGTACTTC	TRBV7-7	TRBJ2-5	TRBD2	.
CASTRGGAAEAFF	TGTGCCAGCACTCGGGGGGGGGCGGCTGAAGCTTTCTTT	TRBV6-5	TRBJ1-1	.	.
CASSPIAGVNTGELFF	TGTGCCAGCAGCCCAATAGCGGGGGTGAACACCGGGGAGCTGTTTTTT	TRBV14	TRBJ2-2	TRBD2	.
CAISARDTRETQYF	TGTGCCATCAGTGCAAGGGACACCCGAGAGACCCAGTACTTC	TRBV10-3	TRBJ2-5	.	few
CASSEAPGLEKDEQFF	TGTGCCAGCAGTGAAGCCCCCGGGCTCGAGAAGGATGAGCAGTTCTTC	TRBV6-1	TRBJ2-1	.	.
CATSEGVSSSPLHF	TGTGCCACCTCAGAGGGGGTTTCGAGCTCACCCCTCCACTTT	TRBV19	TRBJ1-6	.	.
CASSLSGTNSYNEQFF	TGCGCCAGCAGCCTCTCCGGGACAAACTCCTACAATGAGCAGTTCTTC	TRBV5-1	TRBJ2-1	.	.
CASSLALGTDSNYGYTF	TGTGCCAGCAGCTTGGCCTTGGGGACAGACTCTAACTATGGCTACACCTTC	TRBV5-4	TRBJ1-2	TRBD1	.
CAISESLRTGELFF	TGTGCCATCAGTGAGTCCCTCAGGACCGGGGAGCTGTTTTTT	TRBV10-3	TRBJ2-2	.	.
CASSSRDRGGQPQHF	TGTGCCAGTAGTTCCCGGGACAGGGGGGGTCAGCCCCAGCATTTT	TRBV19	TRBJ1-5	TRBD1	.
CASSQRGQGIGETEAFF	TGTGCCAGCAGCCAAAGGGGGCAGGGAATCGGGGAGACTGAAGCTTTCTTT	TRBV14	TRBJ1-1	TRBD1	.
CASSWSGGGAWEQYF	TGTGCCAGCAGCTGGTCTGGCGGGGGGGCCTGGGAGCAGTACTTC	TRBV7-9	TRBJ2-7	TRBD2	few
CASNALSNYEQYF	TGCGCCAGCAACGCCTTATCGAACTACGAGCAGTACTTC	TRBV5-1	TRBJ2-7	.	.
CASSQGLGGGPYEQYF	TGTGCCAGCAGCCAAGGGCTCGGTGGGGGGCCGTACGAGCAGTACTTC	TRBV4-2	TRBJ2-7	.	.
CASSLGQETQYF	TGTGCCAGCTCACTCGGTCAAGAGACCCAGTACTTC	TRBV18	TRBJ2-5	.	.
CASSIAGGSSYEQYF	TGTGCCAGCAGCATAGCGGGGGGGAGCTCCTACGAGCAGTACTTC	TRBV5-6	TRBJ2-7	TRBD2	.
CASSDSRDRGEEQFF	TGTGCCAGCAGTGACTCGAGAGACAGGGGGGAAGAGCAGTTCTTC	TRBV6-4	TRBJ2-1	TRBD1	.
CASSQDRRTEHYF	TGCGCCAGCAGCCAAGATAGGAGGACAGAGCATTACTTC	TRBV4-1	TRBJ2-7	.	.
CASTRGVYQPQHF	TGTGCCAGCACCCGAGGGGTATATCAGCCCCAGCATTTT	TRBV2	TRBJ1-5	.	once
CASSASGGQTEAFF	TGTGCCAGCAGCGCCTCAGGGGGACAAACTGAAGCTTTCTTT	TRBV7-2	TRBJ1-1	TRBD1	.
CASSLDSFYEQYF	TGCGCCAGCAGCTTGGACAGCTTCTACGAGCAGTACTTC	TRBV5-1	TRBJ2-7	.	once
CASSYSEGYGYTF	TGTGCCAGCAGTTACTCGGAGGGCTATGGCTACACCTTC	TRBV6-5	TRBJ1-2	.	.
CASSSRGPYGYTF	TGTGCCAGCAGTTCCCGAGGGCCCTATGGCTACACCTTC	TRBV28	TRBJ1-2	.	.
CASSPGQGHSYGYTF	TGCGCCAGCAGCCCCGGCCAGGGACACTCCTATGGCTACACCTTC	TRBV5-1	TRBJ1-2	.	.
CASSYRDSYEQYF	TGTGCCAGCAGTTACAGGGATTCCTACGAGCAGTACTTC	TRBV6-5	TRBJ2-7	.	once
CASSLDGNQPQHF	TGTGCCAGCAGCTTGGATGGAAATCAGCCCCAGCATTTT	TRBV5-4	TRBJ1-5	.	.
CASSQDSAGLLSEAFF	TGTGCCAGCAGCCAAGATAGCGCAGGGTTACTATCTGAAGCTTTCTTT	TRBV4-2	TRBJ1-1	.	.
CASSRPGWNTEAFF	TGTGCCAGCAGTCGCCCTGGTTGGAACACTGAAGCTTTCTTT	TRBV6-6	TRBJ1-1	.	.
CASSHLQGQGREAFF	TGCGCCAGCAGCCATCTCCAAGGACAGGGCCGAGAAGCTTTCTTT	TRBV4-1	TRBJ1-1	TRBD1	.
CASSLVQGGLSPLHF	TGTGCCAGCAGCTTAGTTCAAGGGGGCCTTTCACCCCTCCACTTT	TRBV7-9	TRBJ1-6	TRBD1	.
CASSPRALDTQYF	TGTGCCAGCAGCCCCCGGGCACTAGATACGCAGTATTTT	TRBV11-2	TRBJ2-3	.	.
CASSQGWDRDPYEQYF	TGCGCCAGCAGCCAAGGATGGGACAGGGATCCCTACGAGCAGTACTTC	TRBV4-1	TRBJ2-7	TRBD1	.
CASSVTGTHEAFF	TGTGCCAGCAGCGTCACCGGGACACATGAAGCTTTCTTT	TRBV9	TRBJ1-1	.	.
CSVASDTATNYGYTF	TGCAGCGTCGCCTCCGACACGGCTACCAACTATGGCTACACCTTC	TRBV29-1	TRBJ1-2	.	.
CAWSVTETQYF	TGTGCCTGGAGTGTAACTGAGACCCAGTACTTC	TRBV30	TRBJ2-5	.	.
CASSAGQYNEQFF	TGCGCCAGCAGCGCGGGACAGTACAATGAGCAGTTCTTC	TRBV5-1	TRBJ2-1	.	once
CASSLGSGLGTQYF	TGTGCCAGCAGCCTGGGATCGGGGCTCGGTACGCAGTATTTT	TRBV7-9	TRBJ2-3	.	.
CAWSTVTDTQYF	TGTGCCTGGAGTACAGTTACAGATACGCAGTATTTT	TRBV30	TRBJ2-3	.	.
CASSLRQGYGYTF	TGTGCCAGCAGCCTCCGCCAGGGCTATGGCTACACCTTC	TRBV27	TRBJ1-2	.	.
CASSSYTDGYTF	TGTGCCAGCAGCTCTTATACGGATGGCTACACCTTC	TRBV7-2	TRBJ1-2	.	.
CASSYSILAPYEQYF	TGTGCCAGCAGTTACTCGATACTAGCGCCCTACGAGCAGTACTTC	TRBV6-5	TRBJ2-7	TRBD2	.
CASSQGPLVGYEQYF	TGCGCCAGCAGCCAAGGACCCCTGGTGGGGTACGAGCAGTACTTC	TRBV4-1	TRBJ2-7	.	.
CASSLTPLTQYF	TGTGCCAGTAGCCTAACCCCCCTAACCCAGTACTTC	TRBV6-1	TRBJ2-5	.	.
CASRDMGRRELFF	TGCGCCAGCAGGGATATGGGCCGCCGAGAGCTGTTTTTT	TRBV5-1	TRBJ1-4	.	.
CASSPDSNYGYTF	TGTGCCAGCAGTCCCGACTCGAACTATGGCTACACCTTC	TRBV27	TRBJ1-2	.	.